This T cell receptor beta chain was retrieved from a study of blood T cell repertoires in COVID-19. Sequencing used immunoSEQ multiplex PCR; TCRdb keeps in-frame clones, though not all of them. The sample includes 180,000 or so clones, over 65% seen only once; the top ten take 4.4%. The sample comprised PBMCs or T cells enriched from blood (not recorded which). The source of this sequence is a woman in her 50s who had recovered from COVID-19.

This CDR3 is CASRFGGSWYTEAFF. The CDR3, as DNA: TGTGCCAGCAGATTCGGGGGGTCCTGGTACACTGAAGCTTTCTTT. This sequence joins TRBV28 and TRBJ1-1, with D possibly TRBD1 on 5 matching bases. The CDR3 extends over 15 amino acids. Trimming took off 6 bases at V and 3 bases at J, with 17 bases between the two ends. Looked up from germline, CDR1 is MDHEN and CDR2 is SYDVKM.